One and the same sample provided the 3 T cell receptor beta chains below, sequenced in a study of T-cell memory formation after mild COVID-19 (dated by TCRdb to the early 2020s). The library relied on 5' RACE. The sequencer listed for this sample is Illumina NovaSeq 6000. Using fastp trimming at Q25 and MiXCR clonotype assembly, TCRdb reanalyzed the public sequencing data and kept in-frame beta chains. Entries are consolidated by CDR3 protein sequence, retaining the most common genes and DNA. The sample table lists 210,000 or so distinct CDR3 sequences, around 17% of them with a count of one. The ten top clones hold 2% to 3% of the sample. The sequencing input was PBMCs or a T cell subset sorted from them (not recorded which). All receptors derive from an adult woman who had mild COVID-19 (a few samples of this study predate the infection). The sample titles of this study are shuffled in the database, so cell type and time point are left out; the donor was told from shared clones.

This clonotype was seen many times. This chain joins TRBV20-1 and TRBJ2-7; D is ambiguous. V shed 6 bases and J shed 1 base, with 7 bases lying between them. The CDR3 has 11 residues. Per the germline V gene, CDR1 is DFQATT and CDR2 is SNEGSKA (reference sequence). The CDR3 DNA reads TGCAGTGCCCTTAGATCCTACGAGCAGTACTTC. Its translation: CSALRSYEQYF.

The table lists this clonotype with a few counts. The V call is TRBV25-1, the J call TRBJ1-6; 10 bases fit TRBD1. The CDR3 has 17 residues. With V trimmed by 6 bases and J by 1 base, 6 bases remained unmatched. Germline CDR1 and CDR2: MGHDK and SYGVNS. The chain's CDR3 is CASRGGTGDSYNSPLHF. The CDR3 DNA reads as TGTGCCAGCAGGGGTGGGACAGGGGATTCCTATAATTCACCCCTCCACTTT.

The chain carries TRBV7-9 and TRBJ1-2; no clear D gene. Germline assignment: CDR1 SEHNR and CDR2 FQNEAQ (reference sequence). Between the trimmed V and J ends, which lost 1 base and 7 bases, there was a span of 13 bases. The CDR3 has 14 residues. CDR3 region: CASSLEGPRVGYTF. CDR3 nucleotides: TGTGCCAGCAGCTTAGAAGGACCGCGGGTTGGCTACACCTTC.